This T cell receptor (beta chain) was identified in a study of OX40 agonist ivuxolimab in advanced cancers. Study observations and caveats: Determination of antigen specificity was not performed for the expanded peripheral T cells. Dose levels from 0.1 to 3.0 mg/kg saw CD4+ and CD8+ blood T cells expand clonally by week 6. Also showing low normalized T-cell clonal expansion were some of the nonresponders.

A remark on this clone: Its antigen remains unidentified.

This CDR3 contains 14 residues. Trimming left V 4 bases short and J 4 bases short, with 13 bases between. Germline values: CDR1 MNHEY, CDR2 SVGAGI. Measured with immunoSEQ multiplex PCR; TCRdb has only the in-frame clones, and not every one. The sample consists of 70,000 to 95,000 clones, less than 95% of them appearing once. Sequenced here: CD4+ or CD8+ T cells sorted from blood, sampled in a trial of the OX40 agonist ivuxolimab. This receptor was taken from an adult with an advanced solid tumor such as melanoma, head and neck, liver or kidney cancer. The V call is TRBV6-5, the J call TRBJ1-2, with D possibly matching TRBD1 (5 bases). DNA for the CDR3: TGTGCCAGCAGTTCTATAGGGACGGGCTATGGCTACACCTTC. Its protein is CASSSIGTGYGYTF.